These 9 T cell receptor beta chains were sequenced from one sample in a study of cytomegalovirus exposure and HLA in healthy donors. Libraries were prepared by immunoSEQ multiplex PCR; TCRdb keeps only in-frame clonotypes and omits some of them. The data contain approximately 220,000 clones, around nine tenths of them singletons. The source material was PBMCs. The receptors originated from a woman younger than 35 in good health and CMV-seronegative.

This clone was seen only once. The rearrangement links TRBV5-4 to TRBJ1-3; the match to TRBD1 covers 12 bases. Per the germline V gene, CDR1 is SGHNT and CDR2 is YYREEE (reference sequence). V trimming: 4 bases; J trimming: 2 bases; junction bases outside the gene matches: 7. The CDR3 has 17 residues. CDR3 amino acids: CASSPKGQGAAGNTIYF. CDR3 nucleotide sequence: TGTGCCAGCAGCCCGAAGGGACAGGGGGCGGCTGGAAACACCATATATTTT. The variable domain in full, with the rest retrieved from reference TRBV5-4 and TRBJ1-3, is ETGVTQSPTHLIKTRGQQVTLRCSSQSGHNTVSWYQQALGQGPQFIFQYYREEENGRGNFPPRFSGLQFPNYSSELNVNALELDDSALYLCASSPKGQGAAGNTIYFGEGSWLTVV.

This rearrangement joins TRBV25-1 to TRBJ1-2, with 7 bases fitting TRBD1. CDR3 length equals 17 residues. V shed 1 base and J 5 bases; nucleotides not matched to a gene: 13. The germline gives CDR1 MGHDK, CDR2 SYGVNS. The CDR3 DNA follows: TGTGCCAGCAGTGAATTGCGGGGCAGGGACAGTTCGTATGGCTACACCTTC. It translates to CASSELRGRDSSYGYTF.

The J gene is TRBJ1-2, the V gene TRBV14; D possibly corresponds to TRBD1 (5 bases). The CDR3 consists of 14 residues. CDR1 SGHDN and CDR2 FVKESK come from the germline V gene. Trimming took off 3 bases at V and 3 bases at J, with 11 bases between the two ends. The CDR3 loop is CASSQSRVDYGYTF. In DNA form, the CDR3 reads TGTGCCAGCAGCCAGTCCAGGGTTGACTATGGCTACACCTTC.

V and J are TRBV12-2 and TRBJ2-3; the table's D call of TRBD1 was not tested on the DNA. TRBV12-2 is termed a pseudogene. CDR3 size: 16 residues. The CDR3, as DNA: TGTGCAAGTCGCTTTCCGGGACAGGGGCCCGTGAATACGCAGTATTTT. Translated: CASRFPGQGPVNTQYF.

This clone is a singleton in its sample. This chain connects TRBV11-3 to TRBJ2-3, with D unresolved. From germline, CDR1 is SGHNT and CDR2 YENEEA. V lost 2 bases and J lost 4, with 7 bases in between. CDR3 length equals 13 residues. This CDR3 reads CASSLIPADTQYF. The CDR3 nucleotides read TGTGCCAGCAGCTTAATCCCGGCAGATACGCAGTATTTT.

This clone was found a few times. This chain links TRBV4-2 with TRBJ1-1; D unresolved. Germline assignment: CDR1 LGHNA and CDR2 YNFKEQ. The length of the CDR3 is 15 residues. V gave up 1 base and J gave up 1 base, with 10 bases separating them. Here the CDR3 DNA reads TGTGCCAGCAGCCAAGTGGCGGGAGAGAACACTGAAGCTTTCTTT. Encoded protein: CASSQVAGENTEAFF.

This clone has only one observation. Here the CDR3 DNA reads TGTGCCAGCAGGGGACTAGCGGGAGGGGGCGATGAGCAGTTCTTC. This sequence encodes CASRGLAGGGDEQFF. The V call is TRBV6-1, the J call TRBJ2-1; 16 bases fit TRBD2. Germline V gene sequence: CDR1 MNHNS, CDR2 SASEGT. This CDR3 spans 15 amino acids. The V gene end was trimmed by 6 bases and the J gene end by 8 bases; junction bases not matched to a gene: 4.

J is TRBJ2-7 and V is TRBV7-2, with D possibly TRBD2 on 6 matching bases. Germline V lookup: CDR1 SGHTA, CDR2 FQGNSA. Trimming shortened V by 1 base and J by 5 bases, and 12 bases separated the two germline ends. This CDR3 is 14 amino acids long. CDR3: CASSLEGGTDEQYF. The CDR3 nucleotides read TGTGCCAGCAGCTTAGAGGGAGGCACGGACGAGCAGTACTTC.

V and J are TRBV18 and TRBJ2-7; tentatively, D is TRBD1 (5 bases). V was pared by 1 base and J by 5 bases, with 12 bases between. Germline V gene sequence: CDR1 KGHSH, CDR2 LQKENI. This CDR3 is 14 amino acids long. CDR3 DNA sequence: TGTGCCAGCTCACCACTAACAGGTAACAACGAGCAGTACTTC. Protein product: CASSPLTGNNEQYF.